This passage covers 14 T cell receptor beta chains from one sample sequenced in a study of OX40 agonist ivuxolimab in advanced cancers. Profiling relied on immunoSEQ multiplex PCR, and the TCRdb table lists in-frame clones only, not all of them. The table lists about 58,000 clones, over 65% of them singletons. The sequencing here drew on CD4+ or CD8+ T cells sorted from blood, taken in a trial of the OX40 agonist ivuxolimab. Receptors were obtained from an adult with an advanced solid tumor such as melanoma, head and neck, liver or kidney cancer.

This clone was picked up a small number of times. This chain links TRBV7-9 with TRBJ1-6, with D tentatively TRBD1 (6 bases). Germline V CDR1 and CDR2: SEHNR, FQNEAQ (reference sequence). V shed 5 bases and J shed 11 bases, with 16 bases lying between them. The CDR3 is 14 residues long. The CDR3 protein is CASSEQGGGAPLHF. The CDR3, as DNA: TGTGCCAGCAGCGAACAGGGAGGCGGTGCACCCCTCCACTTT.

The chain combines TRBV10-3 with TRBJ1-3; possible D gene TRBD1, 6 bases. V was shortened by 4 bases and J by 2 bases, with 9 bases between the two germline ends. This CDR3 spans 14 amino acids. CDR1 is ENHRY, CDR2 SYGVKD, per germline. CDR3 DNA sequence: TGTGCCATCAGTGTGACAGGAGCTGGAAACACCATATATTTT. Residues: CAISVTGAGNTIYF.

The chain couples TRBV2 to TRBJ2-3; 16 nucleotides line up with TRBD2. The V gene's germline CDR1 is SNHLY and CDR2 FYNNEI. The V and J ends lost 7 bases and 4 bases, in that order; junction bases with no gene match: 11. The CDR3 is made up of 18 amino acids. CDR3 nucleotide sequence: TGTGCCAGCAACCAGGGGACTAGCGGGGGGGCCGTTGCAGATACGCAGTATTTT. Amino acid sequence: CASNQGTSGGAVADTQYF.

The chain recombines TRBV29-1 with TRBJ2-3, with 8 bases aligning to TRBD1. This CDR3 is 14 amino acids long. Per germline, CDR1 SQVTM and CDR2 ANQGSEA. The junction had 9 bases not matched to a gene; V was cut back by 5 bases and J by 5 bases. The CDR3 region is CSVKTGVGRDTQYF. The CDR3 DNA reads as TGCAGCGTTAAGACAGGGGTCGGGCGAGATACGCAGTATTTT.

The chain couples TRBV7-2 to TRBJ1-1, with D hard to call. Germline CDR1 is SGHTA and CDR2 is FQGNSA. Trimming removed 5 bases at V and 7 bases at J, with 14 bases between. CDR3 length equals 13 residues. The DNA for the CDR3 is TGTGCCAGCAGCCAATGGACGGGGAGTGAAGCTTTCTTT. Translated: CASSQWTGSEAFF.

The genes are TRBV11-1 and TRBJ2-7, with TRBD2 matching 7 bases. The CDR3 is 15 amino acids. Germline assignment: CDR1 SGHAT and CDR2 FQDESV (reference sequence). J lost 3 bases, V lost 3 bases, and 8 bases had no gene match. CDR3 in DNA: TGTGCCAGCAGCTTGGAGGGCCAGCGGGGCTACGAGCAGTACTTC. Translation gives CASSLEGQRGYEQYF. Looking up the rest from reference TRBV11-1 and TRBJ2-7 gives the full variable domain: EAEVAQSPRYKITEKSQAVAFWCDPISGHATLYWYRQILGQGPELLVQFQDESVVDDSQLPKDRFSAERLKGVDSTLKIQPAELGDSAMYLCASSLEGQRGYEQYFGPGTRLTVT.

This clone was picked up a small number of times. The chain employs TRBV27 and TRBJ1-6, with D hard to call. CDR1 and CDR2 from the germline V gene are MNHEY and SMNVEV (reference sequence). This CDR3 is 13 amino acids long. The V gene lost 8 bases and the J gene lost 11 bases, with 16 bases spanning the gap. CDR3 in DNA: TGTGCCAGCGCCCGGGAGCAAGGGACACCCCTCCACTTT. Translation gives CASAREQGTPLHF.

The rearrangement links TRBV19 to TRBJ1-1, with D possibly TRBD1 on 5 matching bases. Germline CDR1 LNHDA, CDR2 SQIVND (reference sequence). The V and J ends lost 5 bases and 1 base respectively, with 8 bases between them. This CDR3 has 13 residues. CDR3 sequence reads: CASSSQGNTEAFF. CDR3 nucleotide sequence: TGTGCCAGTAGTTCGCAGGGGAACACTGAAGCTTTCTTT. The variable domain in full, with the rest retrieved from reference TRBV19 and TRBJ1-1, is DGGITQSPKYLFRKEGQNVTLSCEQNLNHDAMYWYRQDPGQGLRLIYYSQIVNDFQKGDIAEGYSVSREKKESFPLTVTSAQKNPTAFYLCASSSQGNTEAFFGQGTRLTVV.

CDR3 nucleotides: TGTGCCTGGAGTGATGGGGGCCTCACTGAAGCTTTCTTT. Encoded protein: CAWSDGGLTEAFF. The J gene is TRBJ1-1, the V gene TRBV30; D possibly corresponds to TRBD1 (6 bases). The CDR3 length is 13 residues. V dropped 1 base and J dropped 4 bases, with 10 bases sitting between them. Germline V CDR1 and CDR2: GTSNPN, SVGIG (reference sequence).

V usage is TRBV19 and J usage is TRBJ2-1, with TRBD1 matching over 12 bases. The CDR3 length is 16 residues. The ends lost 5 bases at V and 6 bases at J; junction bases unmatched: 8. Per the germline V gene, CDR1 is LNHDA and CDR2 is SQIVND (reference sequence). The CDR3 here is CASSLPGQGAFNEQFF. The DNA for the CDR3 is TGTGCCAGTAGTTTGCCGGGACAGGGGGCCTTCAATGAGCAGTTCTTC.

The chain joins TRBV28 to TRBJ1-5; TRBD1 matches at 7 bases. The CDR3 sequence is 17 residues long. Germline V CDR1 and CDR2: MDHEN, SYDVKM. J gave up 4 bases and V 11 bases, and 20 bases lay outside the gene matches. CDR3 sequence: CAGFDRESSIANQPQHF. CDR3 in DNA: TGTGCCGGGTTCGACAGGGAATCTAGCATAGCAAATCAGCCCCAGCATTTT.

This chain joins TRBV6-1 and TRBJ1-5; 12 nucleotides match TRBD1. Germline CDR1 reads MNHNS; CDR2 reads SASEGT. The CDR3 consists of 14 residues. With 7 bases clipped from V and 6 bases from J, the junction kept 4 bases outside the gene matches. The CDR3 protein is CASIGTGGGQPQHF. The CDR3 DNA follows: TGTGCCAGCATTGGGACAGGGGGCGGTCAGCCCCAGCATTTT.

This clone has more than one count but fewer than ten. The rearrangement joins TRBV6-1 to TRBJ1-1, with D perhaps matching TRBD1 (5 bases). Germline-derived CDR1 and CDR2 are MNHNS and SASEGT. The V and J ends lost 6 bases and 1 base respectively, with 9 bases between them. The CDR3 is made up of 13 amino acids. The CDR3 here is CASSPQGNTEAFF. The CDR3 DNA is TGTGCCAGCAGCCCCCAGGGGAACACTGAAGCTTTCTTT.

This clone has a single count. The J gene is TRBJ1-5, the V gene TRBV30; D not resolved. This CDR3 is built from 15 residues. Trimming stripped 5 bases from V and 3 bases from J, with 17 bases between. Germline V lookup: CDR1 GTSNPN, CDR2 SVGIG (reference sequence). Written as DNA, the CDR3 is TGTGCCTGGGGTTCTGGGAACGGAGACAATCAGCCCCAGCATTTT. Translation: CAWGSGNGDNQPQHF.